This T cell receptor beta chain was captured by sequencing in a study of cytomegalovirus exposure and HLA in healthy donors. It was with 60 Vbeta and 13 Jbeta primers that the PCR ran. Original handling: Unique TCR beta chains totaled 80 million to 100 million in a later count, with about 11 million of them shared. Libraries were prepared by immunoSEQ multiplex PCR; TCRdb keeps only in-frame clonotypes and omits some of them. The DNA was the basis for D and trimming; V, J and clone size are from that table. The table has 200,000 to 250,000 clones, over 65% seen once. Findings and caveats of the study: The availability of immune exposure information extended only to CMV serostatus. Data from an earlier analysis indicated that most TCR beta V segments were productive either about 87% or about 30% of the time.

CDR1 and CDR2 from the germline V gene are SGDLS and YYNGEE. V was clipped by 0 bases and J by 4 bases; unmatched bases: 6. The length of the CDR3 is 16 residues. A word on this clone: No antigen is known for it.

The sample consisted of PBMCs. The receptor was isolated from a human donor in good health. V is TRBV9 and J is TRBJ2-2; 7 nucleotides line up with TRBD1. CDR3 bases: TGTGCCAGCAGCGTAGCTGGGGCAGGGGGCACCGGGGAGCTGTTTTTT. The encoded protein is CASSVAGAGGTGELFF.